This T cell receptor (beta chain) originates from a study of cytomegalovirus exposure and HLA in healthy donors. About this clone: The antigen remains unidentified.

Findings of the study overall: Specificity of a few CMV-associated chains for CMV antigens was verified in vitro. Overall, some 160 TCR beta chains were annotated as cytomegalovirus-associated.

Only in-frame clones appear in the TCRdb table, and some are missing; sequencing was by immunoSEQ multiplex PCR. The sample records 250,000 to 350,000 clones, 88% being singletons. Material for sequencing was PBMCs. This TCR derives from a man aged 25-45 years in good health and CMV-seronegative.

The CDR3 region is CASFGQMNTEAFF. CDR3 nucleotide sequence: TGTGCCAGCTTCGGACAGATGAACACTGAAGCTTTCTTT. The chain uses TRBV6-6 and TRBJ1-1, with D tentatively TRBD1 (6 bases). CDR3 length: 13 residues. V gave up 8 bases and J gave up 0 bases, with 10 bases separating them. Germline V gene data show CDR1 as MNHNY and CDR2 as SVGAGI (reference sequence).